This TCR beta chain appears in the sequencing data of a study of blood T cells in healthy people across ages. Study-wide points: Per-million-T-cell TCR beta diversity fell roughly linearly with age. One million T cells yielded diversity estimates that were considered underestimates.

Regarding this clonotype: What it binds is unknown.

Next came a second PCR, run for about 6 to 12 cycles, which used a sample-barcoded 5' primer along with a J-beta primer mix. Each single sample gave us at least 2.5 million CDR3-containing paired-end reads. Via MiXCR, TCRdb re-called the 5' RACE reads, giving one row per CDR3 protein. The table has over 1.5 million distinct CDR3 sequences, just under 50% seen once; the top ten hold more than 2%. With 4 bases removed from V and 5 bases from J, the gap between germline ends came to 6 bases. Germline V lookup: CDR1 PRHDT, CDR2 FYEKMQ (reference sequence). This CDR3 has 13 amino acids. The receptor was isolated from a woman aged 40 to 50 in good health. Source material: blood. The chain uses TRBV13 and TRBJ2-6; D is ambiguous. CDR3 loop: CASSSPWANVLTF. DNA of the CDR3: TGTGCCAGCAGCTCCCCTTGGGCCAACGTCCTGACTTTC.